The sequence of this T cell receptor beta chain was determined in a study of blood T cells in healthy people across ages. Overall study findings and caveats: Because sorting was not performed, PBMCs prevented conclusive naive versus antigen-experienced comparison. Both higher diversity and more naive CD4+ cells marked long-lived donors when set against aged donors.

CDR1 is MNHNY and CDR2 is SVGAGI in the germline V gene (reference sequence). There are 13 residues in the CDR3. Each sample gave at least 6 million isolated PBMCs. Together with a sample-barcoded 5' primer, a J-beta primer mix was included in a second PCR lasting about 7 to 11 cycles. Each single sample gave us at least 3 million CDR3-containing paired-end reads. MiXCR, applied by TCRdb to the 5' RACE reads, yields one record per CDR3 protein. The sample lists roughly 1.5 million distinct CDR3 sequences; less than 45% were seen once. In the case of this clonotype: No antigen is known for it. One end of the junction does not line up with germline, which may come from a read error.

The chain uses TRBV6-6 and TRBJ2-5, with 7 positions matching TRBD2. Sequences were obtained from blood. The sequence was collected from a woman aged 18-29 years in good health. CDR3 region: CASSYLGRETRYF. The CDR3 DNA is TGTGCCAGCAGTTACTTGGGGCGGGAGACCCGGTACTTC.